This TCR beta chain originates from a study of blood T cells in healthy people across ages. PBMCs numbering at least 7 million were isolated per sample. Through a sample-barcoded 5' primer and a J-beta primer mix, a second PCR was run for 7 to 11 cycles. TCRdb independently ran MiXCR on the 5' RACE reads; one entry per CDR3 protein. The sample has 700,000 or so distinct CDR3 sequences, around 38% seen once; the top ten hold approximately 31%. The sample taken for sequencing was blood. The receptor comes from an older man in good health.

CDR3 DNA sequence: TGTGCCAGCAACCGAGTGGCAGTTGACACCGGGGAGCTGTTTTTT. It translates to CASNRVAVDTGELFF. The chain recombines TRBV6-2 or TRBV6-3 with TRBJ2-2; D call uncertain. The CDR3 runs 15 residues. In germline, CDR1 is MNHEY, CDR2 SVGEGT. Between the trimmed V and J ends, which lost 7 bases and 3 bases, there was a span of 15 bases.